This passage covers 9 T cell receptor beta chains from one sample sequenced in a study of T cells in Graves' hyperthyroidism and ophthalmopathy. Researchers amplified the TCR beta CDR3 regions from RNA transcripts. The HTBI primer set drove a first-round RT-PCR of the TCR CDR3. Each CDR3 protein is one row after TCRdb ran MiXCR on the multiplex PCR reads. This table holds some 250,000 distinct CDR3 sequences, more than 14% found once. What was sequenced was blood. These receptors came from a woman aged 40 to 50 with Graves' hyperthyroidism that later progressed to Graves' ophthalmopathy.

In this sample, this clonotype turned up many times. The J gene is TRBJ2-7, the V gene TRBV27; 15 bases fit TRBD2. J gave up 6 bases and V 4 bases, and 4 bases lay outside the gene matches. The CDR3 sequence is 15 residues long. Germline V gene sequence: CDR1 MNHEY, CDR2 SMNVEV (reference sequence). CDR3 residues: CASSSRTSGRAEQYF. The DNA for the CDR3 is TGTGCCAGCAGTTCTCGGACTAGCGGGAGGGCCGAGCAGTACTTC.

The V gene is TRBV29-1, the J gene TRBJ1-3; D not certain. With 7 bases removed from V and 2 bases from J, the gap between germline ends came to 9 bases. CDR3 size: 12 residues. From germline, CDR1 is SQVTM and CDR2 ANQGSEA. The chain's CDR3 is CSAALPGNTIYF. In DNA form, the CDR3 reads TGCAGCGCCGCTTTACCTGGAAACACCATATATTTT.

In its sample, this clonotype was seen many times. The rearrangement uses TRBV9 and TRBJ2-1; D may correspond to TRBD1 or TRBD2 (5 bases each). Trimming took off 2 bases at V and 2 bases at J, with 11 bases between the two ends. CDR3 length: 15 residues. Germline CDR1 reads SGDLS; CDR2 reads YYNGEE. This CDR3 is CASSVSGTAYNEQFF. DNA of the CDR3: TGTGCCAGCAGCGTTTCCGGGACGGCCTACAATGAGCAGTTCTTC.

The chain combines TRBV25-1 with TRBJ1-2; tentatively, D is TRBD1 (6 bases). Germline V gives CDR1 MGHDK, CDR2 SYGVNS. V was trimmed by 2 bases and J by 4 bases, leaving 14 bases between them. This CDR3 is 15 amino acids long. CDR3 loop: CASSERLDSGYGYTF. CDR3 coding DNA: TGTGCCAGCAGTGAACGGCTGGACAGCGGCTATGGCTACACCTTC.

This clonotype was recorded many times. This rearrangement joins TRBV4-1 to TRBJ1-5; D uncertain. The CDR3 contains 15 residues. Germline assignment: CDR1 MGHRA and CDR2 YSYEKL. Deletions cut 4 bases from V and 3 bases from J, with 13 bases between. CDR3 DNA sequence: TGCGCCAGCAGCCCAAGGCAACAGTCCAATCAGCCCCAGCATTTT. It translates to CASSPRQQSNQPQHF.

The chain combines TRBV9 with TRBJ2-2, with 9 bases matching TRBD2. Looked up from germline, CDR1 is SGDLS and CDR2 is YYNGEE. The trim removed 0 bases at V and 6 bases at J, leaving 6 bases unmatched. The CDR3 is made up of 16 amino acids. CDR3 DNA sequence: TGTGCCAGCAGCGTAGTTAGCGGGAGTTTGGCCGGGGAGCTGTTTTTT. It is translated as CASSVVSGSLAGELFF.

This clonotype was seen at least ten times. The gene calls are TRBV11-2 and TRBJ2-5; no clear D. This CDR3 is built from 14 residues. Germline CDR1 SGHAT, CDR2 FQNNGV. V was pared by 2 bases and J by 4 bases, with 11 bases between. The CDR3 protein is CASSLRSGRETQYF. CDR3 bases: TGTGCCAGCAGCTTACGGTCGGGTAGAGAGACCCAGTACTTC. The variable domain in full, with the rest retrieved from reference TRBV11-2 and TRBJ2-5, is EAGVAQSPRYKIIEKRQSVAFWCNPISGHATLYWYQQILGQGPKLLIQFQNNGVVDDSQLPKDRFSAERLKGVDSTLKIQPAKLEDSAVYLCASSLRSGRETQYFGPGTRLLVL.

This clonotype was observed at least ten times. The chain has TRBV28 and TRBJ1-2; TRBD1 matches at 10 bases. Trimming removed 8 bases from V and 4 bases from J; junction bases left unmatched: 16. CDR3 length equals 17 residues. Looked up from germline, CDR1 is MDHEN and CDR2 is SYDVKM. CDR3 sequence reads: CASCRRGTGVYSYGYTF. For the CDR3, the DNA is TGTGCCAGCTGCCGGCGGGGGACAGGGGTATATTCCTATGGCTACACCTTC.

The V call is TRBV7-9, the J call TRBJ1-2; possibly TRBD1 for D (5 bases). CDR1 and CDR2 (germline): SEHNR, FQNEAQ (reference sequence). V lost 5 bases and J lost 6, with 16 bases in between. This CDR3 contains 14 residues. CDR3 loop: CASSPGLQQHGYTF. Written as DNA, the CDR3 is TGTGCCAGCAGCCCGGGACTCCAGCAACATGGCTACACCTTC.